This T cell receptor beta chain appears in the sequencing data of a study of blood T cell repertoires in COVID-19. This clone was observed a handful of times. The CDR3 consists of 14 residues. Assay used: immunoSEQ multiplex PCR; TCRdb lists only in-frame clones, some missing. This sample has hundreds of thousands of clones, with 80% to 85% found just once. The rearrangement uses TRBV21-1 and TRBJ1-1; the D call TRBD1 from the table was never checked on the DNA. TRBV21-1 is shown as a pseudogene. The TCR was taken from a woman aged 40 to 55 who had recovered from COVID-19. The material sequenced was PBMCs or T cells enriched from blood (not recorded which). The CDR3 spells CASSKQGHRGEAFF. The CDR3 nucleotides are TGTGCCAGCAGCAAACAGGGGCACAGGGGGGAAGCTTTCTTT.